The 8 T cell receptor beta chains listed next were all sequenced from one sample in a study of T cell responses to AZD1222 COVID-19 vaccine. Clones were sequenced by immunoSEQ multiplex PCR, and TCRdb holds only the in-frame ones, with some missing. The sample contains roughly 150,000 clones, approximately 90% of which appear only once. This sample comprised peripheral blood, obtained on day 0 of AZD1222 vaccination. Source of these receptors: an adult in good health.

This rearrangement joins TRBV29-1 to TRBJ1-1, with TRBD1 matching over 7 bases. Germline CDR1 is SQVTM and CDR2 is ANQGSEA. This CDR3 contains 16 residues. Trimming cost V 5 bases and J 0 bases; bases outside gene matches: 12. CDR3 DNA: TGCAGCGTTCCAAAGCAATCGGGACAGCTGAACACTGAAGCTTTCTTT. Amino acid sequence: CSVPKQSGQLNTEAFF.

The chain's CDR3 is CASRGQGNSYEQYF. In nucleotides, the CDR3 is TGTGCCAGCAGGGGACAGGGGAACTCCTACGAGCAGTACTTC. The chain uses TRBV2 and TRBJ2-7; the match to TRBD1 covers 10 bases. The CDR3 sequence is 14 residues long. CDR1 and CDR2 (germline): SNHLY, FYNNEI. The ends lost 6 bases at V and 0 bases at J; junction bases unmatched: 2.

The genes are TRBV19 and TRBJ1-2, with D unclear. The CDR3 is 13 amino acids. V was clipped by 7 bases and J by 6 bases, with 15 bases between them. The germline V gene has CDR1 LNHDA and CDR2 SQIVND (reference sequence). CDR3 sequence: CASKRDNVNGYTF. CDR3 in DNA: TGTGCCAGTAAACGGGATAATGTGAATGGCTACACCTTC.

The chain recombines TRBV12-3 or TRBV12-4 with TRBJ2-1; D unclear. CDR3 length equals 12 residues. Trimming removed 4 bases at V and 5 bases at J, with 6 bases between. DNA for the CDR3: TGTGCCAGCAGTTATTGGAACAATGAGCAGTTCTTC. Its protein product is CASSYWNNEQFF.

The chain uses TRBV2 and TRBJ1-6; the D is unclear. Germline CDR1 SNHLY, CDR2 FYNNEI. V was trimmed by 0 bases and J by 7 bases, leaving 10 bases between them. This CDR3 spans 15 amino acids. The CDR3, as DNA: TGTGCCAGCAGTGAAGCAGGGTTAGGGAATTCACCCCTCCACTTT. Protein sequence: CASSEAGLGNSPLHF.

This clone was recorded only once. The chain has TRBV6-2 or TRBV6-3 and TRBJ1-3; D call uncertain. Trimming shortened V by 0 bases and J by 7 bases, and 7 bases separated the two germline ends. Germline lookup yields CDR1 MNHEY and CDR2 SVGEGT. This CDR3 spans 13 amino acids. The CDR3 bases are TGTGCCAGCAGTTACTCGGAGAGGAACACCATATATTTT. Protein product: CASSYSERNTIYF.

The V and J genes are TRBV7-8 and TRBJ1-5, with 9 bases that match TRBD1. The V gene end was trimmed by 5 bases and the J gene end by 5 bases; junction bases not matched to a gene: 7. In germline, CDR1 is SGHVS, CDR2 FQNEAQ. The CDR3 sequence is 15 residues long. CDR3 bases: TGTGCCAGCAGCCGAGGGACAGGGATCTATCAGCCCCAGCATTTT. Protein product: CASSRGTGIYQPQHF.

This rearrangement joins TRBV7-3 to TRBJ1-1; D is uncertain. The CDR3 is 13 amino acids. Germline CDR1 is SGHTA and CDR2 is FQGTGA. Trimming stripped 5 bases from V and 2 bases from J, with 9 bases between. In nucleotides, the CDR3 is TGTGCCAGCAGCACTTCAAGAAACACTGAAGCTTTCTTT. Amino acid sequence: CASSTSRNTEAFF.